These T cell receptor beta chains were read from a single sample in a study of blood T cell repertoires in COVID-19. The method was immunoSEQ multiplex PCR; TCRdb's version includes in-frame clones alone and lacks a portion of them. The sample carries under 80,000 clones, over 65% recorded once. Input material: peripheral blood. These receptors were taken from an elderly man with active or convalescent COVID-19. Both conserved end residues are part of each CDR3. Fields, in order: V gene, CDR3 length, D gene, J gene, clone size, CDR3 DNA, CDR3 protein. A D gene is named only where the DNA matches it firmly. Only part of the rows carry a size: once, few, many, or a class if the clone is expanded.

>TRBV5-4|15|TRBD2|TRBJ2-7|.
TGTGCCAGCAGCCCTGGGGGACTAGTTTATCGGGAGCAGTACTTC
CASSPGGLVYREQYF
>TRBV3-1/TRBV3-2|14|.|TRBJ1-2|.
TGTGCCAGCAGCCCTGTTTCTAGGGGCGTCGGGTACACCTTC
CASSPVSRGVGYTF
>TRBV6-2/TRBV6-3|14|TRBD2|TRBJ2-5|once
TGTGCCAGCAGGCCTAGCGGGAGTGGAGAGACCCAGTACTTC
CASRPSGSGETQYF
>TRBV6-5|13|.|TRBJ2-5|.
TGTGCCAGCAGCCTAAGACAGGAAGAGACCCAGTACTTC
CASSLRQEETQYF
>TRBV2|15|TRBD2|TRBJ2-3|.
TGTGCCAGCAGAACCGGGACTAGCGGAGCAGATACGCAGTATTTT
CASRTGTSGADTQYF
>TRBV6-2/TRBV6-3|15|TRBD2|TRBJ2-7|.
TGTGCCAGCAGTACCCGGACGTGGGGGGGGGTTGAGCAGTACTTC
CASSTRTWGGVEQYF
>TRBV3-1/TRBV3-2|15|.|TRBJ1-2|once
TGTGCCAGCAGCCAGTCTACCGGGAGAGACTATGGCTACACCTTC
CASSQSTGRDYGYTF
>TRBV6-6|14|.|TRBJ1-4|few
TGTGCCAGCAAACTGACGCGGGAAGATGAAAAACTGTTTTTT
CASKLTREDEKLFF
>TRBV28|11|TRBD2|TRBJ2-7|.
TGTGCCATCGGGACTAGCTACGAGCAGTACTTC
CAIGTSYEQYF
>TRBV7-2|15|.|TRBJ2-7|.
TGTGCCAGCAGCTTAGTAACGGGGATCGAGTCCGAGCAGTACTTC
CASSLVTGIESEQYF